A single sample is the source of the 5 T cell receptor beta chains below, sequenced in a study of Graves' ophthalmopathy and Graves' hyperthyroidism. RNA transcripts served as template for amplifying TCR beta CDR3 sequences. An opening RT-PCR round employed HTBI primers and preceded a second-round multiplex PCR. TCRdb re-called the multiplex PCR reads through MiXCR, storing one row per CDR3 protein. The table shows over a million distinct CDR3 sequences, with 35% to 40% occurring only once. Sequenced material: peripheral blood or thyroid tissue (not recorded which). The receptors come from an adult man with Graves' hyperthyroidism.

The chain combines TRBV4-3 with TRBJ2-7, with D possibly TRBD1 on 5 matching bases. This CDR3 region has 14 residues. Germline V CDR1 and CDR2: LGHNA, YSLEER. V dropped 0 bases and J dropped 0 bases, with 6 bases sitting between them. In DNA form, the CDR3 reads TGCGCCAGCAGCCAAGAGGACATCTCCTACGAGCAGTACTTC. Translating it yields CASSQEDISYEQYF.

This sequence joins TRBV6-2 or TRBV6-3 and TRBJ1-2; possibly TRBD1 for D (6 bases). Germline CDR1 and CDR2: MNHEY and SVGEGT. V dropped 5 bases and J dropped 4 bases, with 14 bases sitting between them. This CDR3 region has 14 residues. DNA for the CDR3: TGTGCCAGCAGTCCCACAGGGATTATCTATGGCTACACCTTC. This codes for CASSPTGIIYGYTF.

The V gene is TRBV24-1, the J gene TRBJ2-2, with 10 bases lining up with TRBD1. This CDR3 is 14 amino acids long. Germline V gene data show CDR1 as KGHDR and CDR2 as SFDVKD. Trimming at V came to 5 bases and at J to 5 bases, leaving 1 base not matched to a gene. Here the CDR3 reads CATSVGQGTGELFF. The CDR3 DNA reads TGTGCCACCAGTGTGGGACAGGGGACCGGGGAGCTGTTTTTT.

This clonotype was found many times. The CDR3 reads CSARRAGSYEQYF. CDR3 bases: TGCAGTGCTAGAAGGGCGGGGTCCTACGAGCAGTACTTC. V is TRBV20-1 and J is TRBJ2-7, with D maybe TRBD2 (6 bases). The CDR3 has 13 amino acids. Trimming pared 2 bases from V and 1 base from J, leaving 9 bases between. Germline loops: CDR1 DFQATT, CDR2 SNEGSKA (reference sequence).

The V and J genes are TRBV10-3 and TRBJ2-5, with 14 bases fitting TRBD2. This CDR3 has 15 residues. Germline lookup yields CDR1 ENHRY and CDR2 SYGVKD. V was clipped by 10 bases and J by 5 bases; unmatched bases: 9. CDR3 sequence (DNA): TGTGCCACCACGGGACTAGCGGGAGCGGAGGAGACCCAGTACTTC. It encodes CATTGLAGAEETQYF.